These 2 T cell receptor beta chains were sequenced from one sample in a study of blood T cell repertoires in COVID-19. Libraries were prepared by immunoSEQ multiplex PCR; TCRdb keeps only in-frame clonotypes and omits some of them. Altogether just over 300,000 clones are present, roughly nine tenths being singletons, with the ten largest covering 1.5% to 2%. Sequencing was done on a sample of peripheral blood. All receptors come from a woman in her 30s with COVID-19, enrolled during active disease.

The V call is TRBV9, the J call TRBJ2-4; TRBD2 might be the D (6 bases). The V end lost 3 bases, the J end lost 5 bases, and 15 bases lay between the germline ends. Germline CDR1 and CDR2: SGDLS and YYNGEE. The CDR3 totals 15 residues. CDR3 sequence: CASSGDGLNENIQYF. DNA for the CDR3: TGTGCCAGCAGCGGGGACGGACTAAACGAAAACATTCAGTACTTC.

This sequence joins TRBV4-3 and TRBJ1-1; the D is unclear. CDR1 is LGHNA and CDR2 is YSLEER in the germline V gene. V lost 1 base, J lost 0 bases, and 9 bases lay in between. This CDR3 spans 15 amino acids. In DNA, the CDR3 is TGCGCCAGCAGCCAAGGTGGTGCGCTGAACACTGAAGCTTTCTTT. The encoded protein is CASSQGGALNTEAFF.